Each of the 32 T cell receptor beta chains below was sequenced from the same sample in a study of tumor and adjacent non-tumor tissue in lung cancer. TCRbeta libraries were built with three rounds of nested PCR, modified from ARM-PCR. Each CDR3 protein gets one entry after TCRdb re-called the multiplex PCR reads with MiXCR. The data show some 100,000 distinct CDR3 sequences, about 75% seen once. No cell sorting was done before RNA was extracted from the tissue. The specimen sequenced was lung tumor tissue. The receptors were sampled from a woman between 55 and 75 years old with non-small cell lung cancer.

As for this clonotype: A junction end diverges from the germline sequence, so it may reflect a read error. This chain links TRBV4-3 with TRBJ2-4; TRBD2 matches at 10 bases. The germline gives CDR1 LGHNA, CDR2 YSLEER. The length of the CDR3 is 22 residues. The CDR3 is CASSQGAGLAGGTRLAKYIQYF. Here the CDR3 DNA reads TGCGCCAGCAGCCAAGGTGCAGGGTTAGCGGGAGGCACCCGGTTAGCCAAATACATTCAGTACTTC.

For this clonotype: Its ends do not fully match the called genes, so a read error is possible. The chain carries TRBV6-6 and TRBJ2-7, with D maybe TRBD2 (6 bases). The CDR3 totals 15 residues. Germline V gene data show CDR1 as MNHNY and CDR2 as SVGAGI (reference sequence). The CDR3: CASSYSSAGPSERYF. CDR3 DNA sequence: TGTGCCAGCAGTTACTCCTCCGCGGGGCCCTCAGAGCGGTACTTC.

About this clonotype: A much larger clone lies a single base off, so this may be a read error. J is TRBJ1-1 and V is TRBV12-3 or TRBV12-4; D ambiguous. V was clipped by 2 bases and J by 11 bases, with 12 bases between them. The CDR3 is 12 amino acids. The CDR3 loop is CASSLSGRSAFF. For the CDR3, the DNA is TGTGCCAGCAGTTTATCCGGGAGAAGTGCTTTCTTT.

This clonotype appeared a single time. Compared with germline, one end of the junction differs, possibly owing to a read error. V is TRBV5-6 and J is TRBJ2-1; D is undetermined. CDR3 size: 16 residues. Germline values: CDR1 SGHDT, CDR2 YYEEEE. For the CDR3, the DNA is TGTGTCAGCAACCCTTTCCAGGTGATCAATCACAATGAGGAGTTCTTC. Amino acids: CVSNPFQVINHNEEFF.

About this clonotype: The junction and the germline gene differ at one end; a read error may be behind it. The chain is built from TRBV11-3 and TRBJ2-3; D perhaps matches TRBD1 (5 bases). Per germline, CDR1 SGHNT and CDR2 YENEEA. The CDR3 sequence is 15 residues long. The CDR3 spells CANSRAGQGSHTQYF. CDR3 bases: TGTGCCAACAGCCGCGCCGGGCAGGGAAGTCATACGCAGTATTTT.

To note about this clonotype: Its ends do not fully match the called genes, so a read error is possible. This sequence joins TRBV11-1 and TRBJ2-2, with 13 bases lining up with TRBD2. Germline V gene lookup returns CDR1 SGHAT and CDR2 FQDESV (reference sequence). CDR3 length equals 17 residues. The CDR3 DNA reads TGTACCAGCAGCCCGCGACTAGCGGGAGGATCCACCGGGGAGCTGTTATTT. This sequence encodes CTSSPRLAGGSTGELLF.

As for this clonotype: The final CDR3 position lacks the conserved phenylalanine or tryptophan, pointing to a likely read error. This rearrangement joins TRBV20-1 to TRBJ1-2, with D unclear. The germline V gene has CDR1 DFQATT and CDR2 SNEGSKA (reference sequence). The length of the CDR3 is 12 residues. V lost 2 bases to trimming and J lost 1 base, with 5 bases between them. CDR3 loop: CSARTHNYGYTL. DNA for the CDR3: TGCAGTGCTAGAACTCATAACTATGGCTACACCTTA.

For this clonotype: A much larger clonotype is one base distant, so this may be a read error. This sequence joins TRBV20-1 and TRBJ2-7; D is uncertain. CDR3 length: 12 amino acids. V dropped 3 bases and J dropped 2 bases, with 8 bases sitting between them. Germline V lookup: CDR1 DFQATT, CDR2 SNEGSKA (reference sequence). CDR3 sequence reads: CSASFGTYEQYF. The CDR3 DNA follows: TGCAGTGCTAGTTTTGGGACCTACGAGCAGTACTTC.

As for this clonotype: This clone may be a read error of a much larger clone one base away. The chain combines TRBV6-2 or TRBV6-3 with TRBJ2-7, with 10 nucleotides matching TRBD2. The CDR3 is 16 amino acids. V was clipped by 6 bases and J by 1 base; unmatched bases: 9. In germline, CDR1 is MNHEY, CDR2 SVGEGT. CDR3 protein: CASRLTGLAESYEQYF. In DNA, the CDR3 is TGTGCCAGCAGACTGACTGGACTAGCGGAATCCTACGAGCAGTACTTC.

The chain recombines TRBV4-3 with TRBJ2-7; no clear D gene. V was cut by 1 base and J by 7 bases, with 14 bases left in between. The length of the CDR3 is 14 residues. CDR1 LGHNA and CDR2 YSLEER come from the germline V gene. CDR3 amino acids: CASSQARKGKEQYF. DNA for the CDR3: TGCGCCAGCAGCCAAGCGAGGAAAGGGAAGGAGCAGTACTTC.

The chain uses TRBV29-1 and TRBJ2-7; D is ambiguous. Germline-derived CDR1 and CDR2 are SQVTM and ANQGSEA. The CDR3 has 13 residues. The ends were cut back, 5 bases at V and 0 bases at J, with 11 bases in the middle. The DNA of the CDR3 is TGCAGCGTTCTAGACGCATTCTCCTACGAGCAGTACTTC. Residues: CSVLDAFSYEQYF.

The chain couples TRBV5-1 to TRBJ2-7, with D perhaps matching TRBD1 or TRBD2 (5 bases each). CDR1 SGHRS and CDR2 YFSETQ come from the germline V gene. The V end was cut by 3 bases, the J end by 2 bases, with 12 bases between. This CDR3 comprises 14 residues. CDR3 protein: CASSSDPGPYEQYF. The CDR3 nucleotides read TGCGCCAGCAGCTCCGACCCGGGGCCCTACGAGCAGTACTTC. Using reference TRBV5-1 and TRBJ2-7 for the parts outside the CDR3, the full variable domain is KAGVTQTPRYLIKTRGQQVTLSCSPISGHRSVSWYQQTPGQGLQFLFEYFSETQRNKGNFPGRFSGRQFSNSRSEMNVSTLELGDSALYLCASSSDPGPYEQYFGPGTRLTVT.

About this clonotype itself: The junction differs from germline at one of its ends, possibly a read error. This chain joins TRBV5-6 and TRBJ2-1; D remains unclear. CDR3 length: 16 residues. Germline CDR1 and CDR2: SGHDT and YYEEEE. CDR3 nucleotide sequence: TGTGCTAGCAACCCTTTCCAGGTGGTGAATCACAAAGAGCAGTTCTTC. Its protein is CASNPFQVVNHKEQFF.

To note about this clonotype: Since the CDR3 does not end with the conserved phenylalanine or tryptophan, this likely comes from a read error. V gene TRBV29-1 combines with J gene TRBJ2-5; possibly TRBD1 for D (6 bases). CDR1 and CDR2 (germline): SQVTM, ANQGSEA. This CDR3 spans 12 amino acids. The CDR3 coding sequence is TGCAGTGGCGGCGTAGGGGGTGAGACCCAGTACTAC. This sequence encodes CSGGVGGETQYY.

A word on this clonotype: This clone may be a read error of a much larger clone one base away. CDR3 sequence reads: CASGATGSEQYF. The CDR3, as DNA: TGTGCCAGCGGTGCCACAGGCAGCGAGCAGTACTTC. The rearrangement links TRBV6-1 to TRBJ2-7; D may be TRBD1 (5 bases). The V and J ends lost 8 bases and 6 bases respectively, with 14 bases between them. Germline CDR1 reads MNHNS; CDR2 reads SASEGT. The CDR3 is 12 residues long.

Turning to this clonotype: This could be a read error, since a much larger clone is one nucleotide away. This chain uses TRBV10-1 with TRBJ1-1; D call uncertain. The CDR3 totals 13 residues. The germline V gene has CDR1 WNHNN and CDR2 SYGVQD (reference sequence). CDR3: CASSQTSGTDAFF. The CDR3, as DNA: TGCGCCAGCAGCCAGACTAGCGGCACTGACGCTTTCTTT.

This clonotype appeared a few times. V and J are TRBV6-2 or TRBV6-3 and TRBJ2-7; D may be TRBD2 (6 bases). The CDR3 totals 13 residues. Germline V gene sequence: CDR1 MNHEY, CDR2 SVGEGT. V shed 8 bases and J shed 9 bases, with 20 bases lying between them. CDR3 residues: CASGSSETRGQYF. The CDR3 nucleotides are TGTGCCAGCGGGTCTAGCGAGACTCGGGGGCAGTACTTC.

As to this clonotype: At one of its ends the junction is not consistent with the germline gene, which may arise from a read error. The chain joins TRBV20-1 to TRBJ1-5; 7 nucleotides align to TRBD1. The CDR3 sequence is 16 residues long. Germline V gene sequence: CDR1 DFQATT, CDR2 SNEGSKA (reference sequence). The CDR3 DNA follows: TGCAGTGTCTATCTAACCGTGACAGGGCGCGATCAGTCCCAGCATTTT. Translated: CSVYLTVTGRDQSQHF.

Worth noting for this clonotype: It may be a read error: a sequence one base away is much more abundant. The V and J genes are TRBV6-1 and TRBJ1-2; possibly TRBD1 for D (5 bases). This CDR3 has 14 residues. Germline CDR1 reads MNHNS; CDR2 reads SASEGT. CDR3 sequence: CVSSDAGHNYGYTF. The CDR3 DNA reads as TGTGTCAGCAGTGATGCAGGGCACAACTATGGCTACACCTTC.

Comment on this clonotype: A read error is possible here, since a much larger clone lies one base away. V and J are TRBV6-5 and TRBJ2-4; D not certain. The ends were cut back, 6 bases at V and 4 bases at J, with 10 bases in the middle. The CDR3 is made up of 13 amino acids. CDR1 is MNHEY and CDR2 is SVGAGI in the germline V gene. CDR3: CASSARTKNIQYF. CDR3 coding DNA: TGTGCCAGCAGCGCCAGAACTAAAAACATTCAGTACTTC.

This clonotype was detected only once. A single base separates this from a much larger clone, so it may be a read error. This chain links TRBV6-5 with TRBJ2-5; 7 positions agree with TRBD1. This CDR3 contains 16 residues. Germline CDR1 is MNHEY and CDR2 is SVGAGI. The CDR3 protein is CASSYGINRGFETLYF. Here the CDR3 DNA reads TGTGCCAGCAGTTACGGCATTAACAGGGGTTTTGAGACCCTGTACTTC.

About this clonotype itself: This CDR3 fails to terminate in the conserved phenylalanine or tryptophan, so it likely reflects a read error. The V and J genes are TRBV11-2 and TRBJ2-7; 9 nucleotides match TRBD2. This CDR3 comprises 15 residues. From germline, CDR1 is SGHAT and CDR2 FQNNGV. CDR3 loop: CASSYGTSWSYEQYL. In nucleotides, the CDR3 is TGTGCGAGCAGCTACGGGACTAGCTGGAGCTACGAGCAGTACTTA.

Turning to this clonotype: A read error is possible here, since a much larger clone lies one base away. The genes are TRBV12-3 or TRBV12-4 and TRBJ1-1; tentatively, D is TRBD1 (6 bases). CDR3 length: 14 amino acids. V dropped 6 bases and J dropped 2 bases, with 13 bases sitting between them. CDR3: CASSEQGGNTEAFF. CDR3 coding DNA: TGTGCCAGCAGCGAACAGGGAGGCAACACTGAAGCTTTCTTT.

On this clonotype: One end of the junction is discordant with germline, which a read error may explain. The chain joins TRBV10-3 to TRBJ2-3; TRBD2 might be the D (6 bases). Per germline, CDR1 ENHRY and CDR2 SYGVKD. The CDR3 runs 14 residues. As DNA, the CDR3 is TGTGCCGAGGGTAGCGGCACTAGCACAGATACGCAGTATTTC. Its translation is CAEGSGTSTDTQYF.

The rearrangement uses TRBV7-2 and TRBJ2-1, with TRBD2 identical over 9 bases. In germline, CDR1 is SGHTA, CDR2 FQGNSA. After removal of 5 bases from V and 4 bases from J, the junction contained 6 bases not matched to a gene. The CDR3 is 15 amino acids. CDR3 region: CASSPGTSNYNEQFF. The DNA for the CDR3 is TGTGCCAGCAGCCCCGGGACTAGCAATTACAATGAGCAGTTCTTC.

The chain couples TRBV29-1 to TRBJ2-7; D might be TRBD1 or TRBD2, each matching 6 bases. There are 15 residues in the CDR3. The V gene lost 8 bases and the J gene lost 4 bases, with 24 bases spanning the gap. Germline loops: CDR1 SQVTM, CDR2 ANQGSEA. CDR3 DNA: TGCAGCATTGGGGGGACACCCAGCTCAGTGTACGAGCAGTACTTC. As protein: CSIGGTPSSVYEQYF.

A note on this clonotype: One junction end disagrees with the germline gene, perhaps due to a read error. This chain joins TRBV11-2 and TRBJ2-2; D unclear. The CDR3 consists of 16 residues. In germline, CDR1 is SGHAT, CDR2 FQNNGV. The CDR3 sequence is CASSLVLAAHTGQLLF. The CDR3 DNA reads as TGTGCCAGCAGCTTAGTATTGGCGGCGCACACCGGGCAGCTACTTTTT.

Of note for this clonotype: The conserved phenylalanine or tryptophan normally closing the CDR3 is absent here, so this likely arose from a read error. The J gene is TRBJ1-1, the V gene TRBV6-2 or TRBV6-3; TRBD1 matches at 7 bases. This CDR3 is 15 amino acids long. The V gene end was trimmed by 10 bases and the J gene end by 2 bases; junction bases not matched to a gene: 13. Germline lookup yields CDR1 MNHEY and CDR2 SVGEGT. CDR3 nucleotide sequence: TGTGCCATCAACGTAGGGGGCTTGACTAACACTGAAGCTTTCATT. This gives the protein CAINVGGLTNTEAFI.

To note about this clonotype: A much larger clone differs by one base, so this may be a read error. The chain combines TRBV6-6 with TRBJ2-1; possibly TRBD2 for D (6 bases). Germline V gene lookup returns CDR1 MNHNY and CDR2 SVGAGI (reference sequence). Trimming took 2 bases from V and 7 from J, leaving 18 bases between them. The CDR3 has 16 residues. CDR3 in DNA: TGTGCCAGCAGTTACGATGGCAGGAGGGCCCGGAATGAGCAGTTCTTC. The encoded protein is CASSYDGRRARNEQFF.

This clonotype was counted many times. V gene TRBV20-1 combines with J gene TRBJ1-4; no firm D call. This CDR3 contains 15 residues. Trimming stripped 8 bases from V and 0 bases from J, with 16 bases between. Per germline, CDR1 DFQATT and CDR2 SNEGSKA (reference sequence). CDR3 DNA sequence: TGCAGTACCTCCTATTATGTTGCAACTAATGAAAAACTGTTTTTT. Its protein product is CSTSYYVATNEKLFF.

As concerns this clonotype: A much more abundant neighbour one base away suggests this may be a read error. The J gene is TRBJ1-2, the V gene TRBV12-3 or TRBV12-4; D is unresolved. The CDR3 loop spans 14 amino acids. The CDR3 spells CTSSPDELNYGYTF. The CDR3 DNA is TGTACCAGCAGTCCCGACGAACTAAACTATGGCTACACCTTC.

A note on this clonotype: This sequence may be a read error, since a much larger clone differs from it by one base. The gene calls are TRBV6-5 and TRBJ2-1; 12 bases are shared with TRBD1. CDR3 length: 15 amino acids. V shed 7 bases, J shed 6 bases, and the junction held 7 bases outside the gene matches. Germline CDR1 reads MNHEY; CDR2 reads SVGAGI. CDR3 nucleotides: TGTGCCAGCATTACCGGGACAGGGGGCACCAATGAGCAGTTCTTC. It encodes CASITGTGGTNEQFF.